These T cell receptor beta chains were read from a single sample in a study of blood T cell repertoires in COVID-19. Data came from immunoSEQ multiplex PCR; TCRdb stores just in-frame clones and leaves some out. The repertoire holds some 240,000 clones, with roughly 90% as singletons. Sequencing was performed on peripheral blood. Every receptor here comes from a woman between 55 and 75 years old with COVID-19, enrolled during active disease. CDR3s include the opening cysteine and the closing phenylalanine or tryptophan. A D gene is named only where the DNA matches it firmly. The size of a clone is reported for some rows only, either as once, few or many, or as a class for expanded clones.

CDR3aa: CASSAGQWTGELFF
CDR3nt: TGTGCCAGCAGCGCAGGTCAATGGACCGGGGAGCTGTTTTTT
d_gene: .
j_gene: TRBJ2-2
v_gene: TRBV5-8
abundance: .

CDR3aa: CASSQTSGVKDTQYF
CDR3nt: TGTGCCAGCAGCCAGACTAGCGGGGTGAAAGATACGCAGTATTTT
d_gene: TRBD2
j_gene: TRBJ2-3
v_gene: TRBV3-1/TRBV3-2
abundance: .

CDR3aa: CASRQGQGRDEQYF
CDR3nt: TGTGCCAGCCGCCAAGGACAGGGGAGGGACGAGCAGTACTTC
d_gene: TRBD1
j_gene: TRBJ2-7
v_gene: TRBV6-6
abundance: .

CDR3aa: CASSQAGSPYNEQFF
CDR3nt: TGCGCCAGCAGCCAAGCGGGTTCTCCGTACAATGAGCAGTTCTTC
d_gene: .
j_gene: TRBJ2-1
v_gene: TRBV4-1
abundance: .

CDR3aa: CASSQEAKISGNTIYF
CDR3nt: TGTGCCAGCAGCCAAGAAGCCAAAATCTCTGGAAACACCATATATTTT
d_gene: .
j_gene: TRBJ1-3
v_gene: TRBV3-1/TRBV3-2
abundance: .

CDR3aa: CAWSAQGWVQPQHF
CDR3nt: TGTGCCTGGAGTGCACAGGGGTGGGTTCAGCCCCAGCATTTT
d_gene: TRBD1
j_gene: TRBJ1-5
v_gene: TRBV30
abundance: .

CDR3aa: CASSLYRGINQPQHF
CDR3nt: TGTGCCAGCAGCTTGTACAGGGGGATCAATCAGCCCCAGCATTTT
d_gene: TRBD1
j_gene: TRBJ1-5
v_gene: TRBV5-6
abundance: .

CDR3aa: CASSPHRVTYGYTF
CDR3nt: TGTGCCAGCAGTCCTCACAGGGTAACCTATGGCTACACCTTC
d_gene: .
j_gene: TRBJ1-2
v_gene: TRBV27
abundance: .

CDR3aa: CASSGGTSGIYEQYF
CDR3nt: TGTGCCAGCAGTGGGGGGACTAGCGGGATCTACGAGCAGTACTTC
d_gene: TRBD2
j_gene: TRBJ2-7
v_gene: TRBV5-6
abundance: .

CDR3aa: CASSIIGQVSNQPQHF
CDR3nt: TGTGCCAGCAGTATTATAGGTCAGGTTAGCAATCAGCCCCAGCATTTT
d_gene: .
j_gene: TRBJ1-5
v_gene: TRBV2
abundance: .

CDR3aa: CASSLTGDTEAFF
CDR3nt: TGCGCCAGCAGCTTGACAGGGGACACTGAAGCTTTCTTT
d_gene: TRBD1
j_gene: TRBJ1-1
v_gene: TRBV5-1
abundance: .

CDR3aa: CASSIPGGVPSPLHF
CDR3nt: TGTGCCAGTAGTATTCCGGGGGGGGTGCCTTCACCCCTCCACTTT
d_gene: .
j_gene: TRBJ1-6
v_gene: TRBV19
abundance: .

CDR3aa: CSASRGQDQPQHF
CDR3nt: TGCAGTGCTAGTAGGGGACAGGATCAGCCCCAGCATTTT
d_gene: TRBD1
j_gene: TRBJ1-5
v_gene: TRBV20-1
abundance: .

CDR3aa: CASSLSGGGTLTGELFF
CDR3nt: TGCGCCAGCAGCTTGTCTGGCGGGGGGACTCTCACCGGGGAGCTGTTTTTT
d_gene: TRBD2
j_gene: TRBJ2-2
v_gene: TRBV5-1
abundance: .

CDR3aa: CATNPDRVLAEAFF
CDR3nt: TGTGCCACCAACCCGGACAGGGTCTTAGCTGAAGCTTTCTTT
d_gene: TRBD1
j_gene: TRBJ1-1
v_gene: TRBV15
abundance: .

CDR3aa: CASSFGTGLAGYTF
CDR3nt: TGTGCCAGCAGCTTTGGGACAGGGCTAGCTGGCTACACCTTC
d_gene: TRBD1
j_gene: TRBJ1-2
v_gene: TRBV7-8
abundance: .

CDR3aa: CASSLDRMGSPLHF
CDR3nt: TGTGCCAGCAGCTTAGACAGGATGGGTTCACCCCTCCACTTT
d_gene: .
j_gene: TRBJ1-6
v_gene: TRBV7-2
abundance: once

CDR3aa: CAISESSGGTDTQYF
CDR3nt: TGTGCCATCAGTGAGTCTAGCGGGGGCACAGATACGCAGTATTTT
d_gene: TRBD2
j_gene: TRBJ2-3
v_gene: TRBV10-3
abundance: .

CDR3aa: CASSPGDRGETQYF
CDR3nt: TGTGCCAGCTCACCGGGGGACAGGGGCGAGACCCAGTACTTC
d_gene: TRBD1
j_gene: TRBJ2-5
v_gene: TRBV18
abundance: .

CDR3aa: CASSRDRGAPGELFF
CDR3nt: TGTGCCAGCTCACGGGACAGGGGAGCACCGGGGGAGCTGTTTTTT
d_gene: TRBD1
j_gene: TRBJ2-2
v_gene: TRBV18
abundance: .

CDR3aa: CATSDDQLGPTDTQYF
CDR3nt: TGTGCCACCAGTGATGATCAACTTGGGCCCACAGATACGCAGTATTTT
d_gene: .
j_gene: TRBJ2-3
v_gene: TRBV24-1
abundance: .

CDR3aa: CASTGRLTDTQYF
CDR3nt: TGTGCCAGCACTGGGCGTTTGACAGATACGCAGTATTTT
d_gene: .
j_gene: TRBJ2-3
v_gene: TRBV2
abundance: .

CDR3aa: CASSYSETIYGYTF
CDR3nt: TGTGCCAGCAGTTACTCTGAGACTATTTATGGCTACACCTTC
d_gene: .
j_gene: TRBJ1-2
v_gene: TRBV6-5
abundance: .

CDR3aa: CASSLAGTGYADTQYF
CDR3nt: TGCGCCAGCAGCTTGGCCGGGACAGGGTACGCAGATACGCAGTATTTT
d_gene: TRBD1
j_gene: TRBJ2-3
v_gene: TRBV5-1
abundance: .

CDR3aa: CASSLSPGGYTF
CDR3nt: TGTGCCAGCAGTTTAAGTCCAGGGGGCTACACCTTC
d_gene: .
j_gene: TRBJ1-2
v_gene: TRBV12-3/TRBV12-4
abundance: .